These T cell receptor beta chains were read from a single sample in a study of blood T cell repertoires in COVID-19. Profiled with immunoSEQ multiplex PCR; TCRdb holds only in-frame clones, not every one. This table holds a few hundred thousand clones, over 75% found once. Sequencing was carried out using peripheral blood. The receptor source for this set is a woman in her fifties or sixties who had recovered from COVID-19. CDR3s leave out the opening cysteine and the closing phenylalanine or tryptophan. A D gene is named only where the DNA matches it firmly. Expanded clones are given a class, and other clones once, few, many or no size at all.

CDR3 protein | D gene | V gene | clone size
ASSVGSGWT | NA | TRBV5-4 | NA
ASIRQQNTEAF | NA | TRBV19 | NA
ASSRAPSTEAF | NA | TRBV19 | NA
ASRLAGVDTGELF | TRBD2 | TRBV2 | NA
ASSLGRVTEAF | NA | TRBV12-3/TRBV12-4 | NA
ASSEKEGAGGYT | TRBD1 | TRBV6-1 | NA
ASSQAVASNEQF | NA | TRBV3-1/TRBV3-2 | NA
ASSQGGTGSNQPQH | TRBD1 | TRBV7-8 | once
AISDRGQDQQY | TRBD1 | TRBV10-3 | many
SVVDRAGSPLH | TRBD1 | TRBV29-1 | many
ASSQRGETQY | NA | TRBV6-5 | NA
ASSQGGPGTDTQY | NA | TRBV4-3 | once
AWSHTDTQY | NA | TRBV30 | NA
ASSIGTGTGEQY | NA | TRBV5-1 | NA
ASSGGEGNYEQY | NA | TRBV7-6 | NA
ASSFPGAGEQY | NA | TRBV11-2 | NA
ASSVQGGFGYT | NA | TRBV25-1 | NA
ASSFGGGGVYRDQPQH | NA | TRBV5-6 | NA
ASSFGGFTDTQY | NA | TRBV5-1 | NA
ASSLGERQGLETQY | TRBD1 | TRBV11-2 | NA
ASSIARQEKLF | NA | TRBV19 | NA
ASSSGTGVNYGYT | TRBD1 | TRBV5-4 | NA
ASTVDREWNQPQH | TRBD1 | TRBV19 | few
ASSSTGDRYSNQPQH | TRBD1 | TRBV27 | NA